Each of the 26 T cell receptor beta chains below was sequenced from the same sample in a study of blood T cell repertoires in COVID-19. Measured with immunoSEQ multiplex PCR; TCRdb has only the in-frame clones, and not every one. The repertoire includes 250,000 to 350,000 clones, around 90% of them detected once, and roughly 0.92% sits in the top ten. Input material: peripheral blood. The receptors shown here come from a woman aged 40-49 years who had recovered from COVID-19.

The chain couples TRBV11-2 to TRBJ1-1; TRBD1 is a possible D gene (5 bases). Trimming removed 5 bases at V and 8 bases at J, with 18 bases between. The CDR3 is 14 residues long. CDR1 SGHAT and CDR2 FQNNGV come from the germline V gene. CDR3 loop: CASSLGAGFAEAFF. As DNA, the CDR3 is TGTGCCAGCAGCCTAGGGGCAGGTTTTGCGGAAGCTTTCTTT.

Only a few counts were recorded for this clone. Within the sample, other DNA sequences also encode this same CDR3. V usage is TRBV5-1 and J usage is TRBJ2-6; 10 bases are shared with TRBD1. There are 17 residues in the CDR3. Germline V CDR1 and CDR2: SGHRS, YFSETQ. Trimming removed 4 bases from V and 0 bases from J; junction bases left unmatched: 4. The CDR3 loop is CASSPGQGDSGANVLTF. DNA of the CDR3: TGCGCCAGCAGCCCCGGACAGGGGGACTCTGGGGCCAACGTCCTGACTTTC.

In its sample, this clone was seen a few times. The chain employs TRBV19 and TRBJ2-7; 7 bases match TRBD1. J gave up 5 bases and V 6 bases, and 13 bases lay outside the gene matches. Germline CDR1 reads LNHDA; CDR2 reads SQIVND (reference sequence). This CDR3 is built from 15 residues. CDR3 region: CASSPEDRVLDEQYF. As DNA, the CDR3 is TGTGCCAGTAGCCCGGAAGACAGGGTCCTCGACGAGCAGTACTTC.

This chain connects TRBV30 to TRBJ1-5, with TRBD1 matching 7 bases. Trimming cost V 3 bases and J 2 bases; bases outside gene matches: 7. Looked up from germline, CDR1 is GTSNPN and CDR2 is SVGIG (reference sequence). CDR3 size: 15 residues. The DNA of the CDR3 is TGTGCCTGGAGCCTACAGGGGCTGGGCAATCAGCCCCAGCATTTT. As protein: CAWSLQGLGNQPQHF. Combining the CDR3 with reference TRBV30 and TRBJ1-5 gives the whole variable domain SQTIHQWPATLVQPVGSPLSLECTVEGTSNPNLYWYRQAAGRGLQLLFYSVGIGQISSEVPQNLSASRPQDRQFILSSKKLLLSDSGFYLCAWSLQGLGNQPQHFGDGTRLSIL.

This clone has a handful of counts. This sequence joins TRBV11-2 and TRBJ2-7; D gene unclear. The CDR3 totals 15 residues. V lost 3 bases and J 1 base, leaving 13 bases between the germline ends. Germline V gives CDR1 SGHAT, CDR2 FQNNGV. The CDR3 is CASSFKPSFSYEQYF. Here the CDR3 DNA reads TGTGCCAGCAGCTTTAAGCCCTCATTTTCCTACGAGCAGTACTTC.

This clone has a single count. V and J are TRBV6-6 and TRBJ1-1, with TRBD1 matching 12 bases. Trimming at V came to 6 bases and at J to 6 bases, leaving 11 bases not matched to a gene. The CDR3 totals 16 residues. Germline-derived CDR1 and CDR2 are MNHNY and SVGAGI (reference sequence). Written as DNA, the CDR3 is TGTGCCAGCAGGCTCTACCCGGGACAGGGGGCTTCTGAAGCTTTCTTT. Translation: CASRLYPGQGASEAFF.

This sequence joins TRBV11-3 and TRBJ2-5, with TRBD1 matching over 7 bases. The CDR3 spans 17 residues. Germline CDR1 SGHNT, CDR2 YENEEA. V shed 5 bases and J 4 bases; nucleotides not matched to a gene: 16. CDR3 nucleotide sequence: TGTGCCAGCAGCCTCCCCCCCATCGGACAGGCCATAGAGACCCAGTACTTC. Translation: CASSLPPIGQAIETQYF.

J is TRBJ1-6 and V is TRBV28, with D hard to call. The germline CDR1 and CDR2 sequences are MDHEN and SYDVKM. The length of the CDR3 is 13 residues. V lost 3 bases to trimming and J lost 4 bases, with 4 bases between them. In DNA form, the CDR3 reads TGTGCCAGCAGTTTTCTGTATAATTCACCCCTCCACTTT. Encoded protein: CASSFLYNSPLHF.

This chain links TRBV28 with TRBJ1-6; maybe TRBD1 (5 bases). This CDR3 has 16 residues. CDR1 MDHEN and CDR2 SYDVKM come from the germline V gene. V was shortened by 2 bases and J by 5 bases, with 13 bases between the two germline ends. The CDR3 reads CASSLSLGRDNSPLHF. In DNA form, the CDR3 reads TGTGCCAGCAGTTTAAGCCTCGGCAGGGATAATTCACCCCTCCACTTT.

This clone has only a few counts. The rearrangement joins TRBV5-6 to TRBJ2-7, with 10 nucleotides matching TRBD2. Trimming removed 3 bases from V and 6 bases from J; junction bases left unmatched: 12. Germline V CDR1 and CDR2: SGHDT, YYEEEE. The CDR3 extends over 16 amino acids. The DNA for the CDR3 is TGTGCCAGCAGCTCGGTACTAGCGGGACCCCCCTTCGAGCAGTACTTC. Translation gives CASSSVLAGPPFEQYF.

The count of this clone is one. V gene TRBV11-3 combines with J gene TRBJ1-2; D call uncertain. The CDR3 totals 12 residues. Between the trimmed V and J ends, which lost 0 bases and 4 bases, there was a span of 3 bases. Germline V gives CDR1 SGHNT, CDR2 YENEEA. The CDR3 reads CASSLDSYGYTF. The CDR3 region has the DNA TGTGCCAGCAGCTTAGACAGCTATGGCTACACCTTC. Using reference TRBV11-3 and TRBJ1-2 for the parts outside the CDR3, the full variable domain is EAGVVQSPRYKIIEKKQPVAFWCNPISGHNTLYWYLQNLGQGPELLIRYENEEAVDDSQLPKDRFSAERLKGVDSTLKIQPAELGDSAVYLCASSLDSYGYTFGSGTRLTVV.

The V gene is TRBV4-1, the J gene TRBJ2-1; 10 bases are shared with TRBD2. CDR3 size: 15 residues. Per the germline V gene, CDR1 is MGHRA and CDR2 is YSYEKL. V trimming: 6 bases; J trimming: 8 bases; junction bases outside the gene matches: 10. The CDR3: CASSRPGTSVDEQFF. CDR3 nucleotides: TGCGCCAGCAGTCGCCCCGGGACTAGCGTTGATGAGCAGTTCTTC.

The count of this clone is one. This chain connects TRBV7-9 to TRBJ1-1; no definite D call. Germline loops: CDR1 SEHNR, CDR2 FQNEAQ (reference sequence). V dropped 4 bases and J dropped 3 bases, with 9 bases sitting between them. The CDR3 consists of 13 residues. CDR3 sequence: CASSSHRDTEAFF. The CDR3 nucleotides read TGTGCCAGCAGCTCCCACCGGGACACTGAAGCTTTCTTT.

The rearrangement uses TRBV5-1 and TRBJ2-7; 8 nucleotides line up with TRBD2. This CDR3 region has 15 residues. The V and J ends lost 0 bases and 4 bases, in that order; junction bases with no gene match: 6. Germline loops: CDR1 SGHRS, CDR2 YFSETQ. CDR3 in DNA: TGCGCCAGCAGCTTGGCCATCGGGGGGGTGTACGAGCAGTACTTC. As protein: CASSLAIGGVYEQYF.

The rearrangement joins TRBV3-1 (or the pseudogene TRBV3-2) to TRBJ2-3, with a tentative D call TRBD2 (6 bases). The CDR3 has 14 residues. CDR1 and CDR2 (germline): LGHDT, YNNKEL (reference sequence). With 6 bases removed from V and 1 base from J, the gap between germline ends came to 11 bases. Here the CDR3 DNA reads TGTGCCAGCAGTTACCCGGGGGGCACAGATACGCAGTATTTT. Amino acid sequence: CASSYPGGTDTQYF.

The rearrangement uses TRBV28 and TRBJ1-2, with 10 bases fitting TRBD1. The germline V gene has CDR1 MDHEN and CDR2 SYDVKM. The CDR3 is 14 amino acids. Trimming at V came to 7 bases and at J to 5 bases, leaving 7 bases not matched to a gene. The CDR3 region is CASKLTGGGYGYTF. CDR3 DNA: TGTGCCAGCAAACTGACAGGGGGCGGGTATGGCTACACCTTC.

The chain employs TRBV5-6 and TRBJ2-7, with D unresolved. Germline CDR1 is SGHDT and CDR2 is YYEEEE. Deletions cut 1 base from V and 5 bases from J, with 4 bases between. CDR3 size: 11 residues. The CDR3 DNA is TGTGCCAGCAGCTTGTATGACGAGCAGTACTTC. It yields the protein CASSLYDEQYF.

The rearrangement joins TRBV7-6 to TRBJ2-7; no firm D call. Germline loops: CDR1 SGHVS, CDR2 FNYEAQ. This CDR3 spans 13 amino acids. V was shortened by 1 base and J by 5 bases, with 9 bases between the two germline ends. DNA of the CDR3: TGTGCCAGCAGCTTAGAAGAGGTCAACGAGCAGTACTTC. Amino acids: CASSLEEVNEQYF.

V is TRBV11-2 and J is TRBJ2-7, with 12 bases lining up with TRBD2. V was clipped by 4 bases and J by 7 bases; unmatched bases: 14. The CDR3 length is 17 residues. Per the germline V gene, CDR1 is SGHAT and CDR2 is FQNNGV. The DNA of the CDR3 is TGTGCCAGCAGCTCCCCCAATCTAGCGGGAGGGCCGCGGGAGCAGTACTTC. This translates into CASSSPNLAGGPREQYF.

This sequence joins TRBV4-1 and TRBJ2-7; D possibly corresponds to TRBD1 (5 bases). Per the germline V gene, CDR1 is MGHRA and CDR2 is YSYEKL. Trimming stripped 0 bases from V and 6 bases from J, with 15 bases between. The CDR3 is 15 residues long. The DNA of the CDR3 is TGCGCCAGCAGCCAAGATCTAAACAGGATAAGCGAGCAGTACTTC. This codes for CASSQDLNRISEQYF.

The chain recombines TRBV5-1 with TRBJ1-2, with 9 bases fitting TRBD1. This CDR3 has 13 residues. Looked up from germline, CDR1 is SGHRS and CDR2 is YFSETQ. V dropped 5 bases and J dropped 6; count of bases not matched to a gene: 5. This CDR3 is CASRSGQGNGYTF. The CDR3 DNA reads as TGCGCCAGCAGATCCGGACAGGGGAATGGCTACACCTTC.

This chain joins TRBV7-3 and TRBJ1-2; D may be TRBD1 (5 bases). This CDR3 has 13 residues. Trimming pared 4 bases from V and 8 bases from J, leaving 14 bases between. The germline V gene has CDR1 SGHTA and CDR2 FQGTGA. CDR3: CASSSTGGAGYTF. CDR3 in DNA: TGTGCCAGCAGCTCCACGGGGGGAGCGGGCTACACCTTC. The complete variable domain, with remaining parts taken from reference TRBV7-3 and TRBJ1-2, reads GAGVSQTPSNKVTEKGKYVELRCDPISGHTALYWYRQSLGQGPEFLIYFQGTGAADDSGLPNDRFFAVRPEGSVSTLKIQRTERGDSAVYLCASSSTGGAGYTFGSGTRLTVV.

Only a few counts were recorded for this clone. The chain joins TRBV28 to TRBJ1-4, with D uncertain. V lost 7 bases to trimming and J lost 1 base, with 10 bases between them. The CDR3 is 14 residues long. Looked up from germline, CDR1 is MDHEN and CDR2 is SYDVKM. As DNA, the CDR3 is TGTGCCAGCAACTCGGGGTTAACTAATGAAAAACTGTTTTTT. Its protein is CASNSGLTNEKLFF. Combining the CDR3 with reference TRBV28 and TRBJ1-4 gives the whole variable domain DVKVTQSSRYLVKRTGEKVFLECVQDMDHENMFWYRQDPGLGLRLIYFSYDVKMKEKGDIPEGYSVSREKKERFSLILESASTNQTSMYLCASNSGLTNEKLFFGSGTQLSVL.

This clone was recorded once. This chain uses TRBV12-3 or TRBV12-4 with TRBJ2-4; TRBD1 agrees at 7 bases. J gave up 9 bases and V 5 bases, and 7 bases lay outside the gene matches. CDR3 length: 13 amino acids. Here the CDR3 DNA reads TGTGCCAGCAGTCTCCAGACAGGGAGCATTCAGTACTTC. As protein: CASSLQTGSIQYF.

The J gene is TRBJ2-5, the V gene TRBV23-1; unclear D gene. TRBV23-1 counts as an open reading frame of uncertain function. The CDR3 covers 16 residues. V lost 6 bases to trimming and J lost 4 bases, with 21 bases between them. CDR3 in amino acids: CASSQGVLLRRETQYF. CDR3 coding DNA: TGCGCCAGCAGCCAAGGAGTACTTCTCCGTAGAGAGACCCAGTACTTC.

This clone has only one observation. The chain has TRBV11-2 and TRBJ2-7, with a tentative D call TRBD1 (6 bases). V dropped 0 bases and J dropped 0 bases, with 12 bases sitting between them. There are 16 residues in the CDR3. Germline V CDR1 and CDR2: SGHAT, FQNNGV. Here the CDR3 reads CASSLEGRGSSYEQYF. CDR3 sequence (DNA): TGTGCCAGCAGCTTAGAGGGCAGGGGTAGCTCCTACGAGCAGTACTTC.